Reported below is one T cell receptor beta chain. This clonotype has at least ten counts. There is no known antigen for this receptor. The sample holds no much larger clone one base away, and base qualities are not on file. This record comes from a study of T cells in Graves' hyperthyroidism and ophthalmopathy (dated by TCRdb to the late 2010s). At the level of the whole study: Peripheral blood samples were taken at the time of initial diagnosis, prior to any treatment. For training and testing, the 80 to 100 patients in the discovery cohort were randomly divided in a 7:3 ratio. The paper describes TCR Vbeta CDR3 sequencing of about 140 peripheral blood samples, made up of fewer than 50 ophthalmopathy patients, some 76 hyperthyroidism patients and approximately 17 progressor patients. After blood sampling, hyperthyroidism patients were treated with methimazole at a starting dose of 30 mg daily, and ophthalmopathy patients were treated with high-dose intravenous methylprednisolone. To identify TCR V-J signatures that set the groups apart, the researchers used a discovery cohort of 100 patients, made up of approximately 43 with Graves' ophthalmopathy and 57 with stable Graves' hyperthyroidism. Prospective prediction of ophthalmopathy was tested in an independent validation cohort consisting of about 20 hyperthyroidism patients and more than 15 patients who later progressed to ophthalmopathy. In addition, the study compared T-cell repertoires in thyroid tissue and in blood from roughly 6 Graves' hyperthyroidism patients. Broad study findings and their caveats: In validation, progression to ophthalmopathy was predicted by the model with around 71% sensitivity and around 75% specificity, a median of roughly six months before onset. A 13 V-J signature model separated ophthalmopathy from stable hyperthyroidism, with roughly 88% sensitivity and 81.08% specificity in cross-validation and 80%/75% in testing. Sample size was not statistically predetermined, and investigators were not blinded to group allocation. Most expanded thyroid clonotypes (frequency above 0.001) were also detected in blood, suggesting blood repertoires may reflect thyroid immune responses.

The TCR beta CDR3 regions were amplified from RNA transcripts. The TCR CDR3 was subjected to a first round of RT-PCR using the HTBI primer set and the Qiagen OneStep RT-PCR kit. A second multiplex PCR round built the libraries, followed by size selection and purification. Libraries were sequenced paired-end with 100 bp reads on an Illumina HiSeq2000. The paper's processing steps were these. SOAPnuke was used to process the raw data, throwing out any read that contained adapters or uncalled bases, had a mean Phred below 15, or lacked an exact constant-primer or identifier match. COPE v1.2.5 was used to merge high-quality paired reads, and clonotypes were defined as unique nucleotide sequences. Clonotypes were aligned to IMGT TRBV, TRBD and TRBJ reference segments using MiTCR v1.1. Only V-J combinations with frequency above 0.0001, covering roughly 99% of repertoires, were analysed. A TCS score was defined as the ratio of F50 (clonal expansion) to E x V (chaos), with BLOSUM62-based TCRdist applied between CDR3 peptides within each V-J. Welch's t-statistics and random forest reduced fewer than 550 V-J features to 13, which were used in a naive Bayes classifier (R e1071). The Morisita-Horn index was used to measure how similar the thyroid and blood repertoires were. TCRdb reran the public reads through fastp at Q25 and MiXCR, keeping productive beta chains. Records with the same CDR3 protein are collapsed into one entry carrying the most frequent genes and DNA. Clone size and V and J calls follow TCRdb, not the original study. For this sample the table gives about 610,000 distinct CDR3 sequences, of which about 15% were detected only once. The ten most abundant clones make up about 4% of the sample.

The CDR3, cysteine through phenylalanine, is 15 amino acids long. The DNA shown is the 45-base CDR3, in frame from base 1. V has 8 bases trimmed and J has 0 bases trimmed; junction bases matching no gene number 6. CDR1 and CDR2, per the germline V gene, are ENHRY and SYGVKD. Ophthalmopathy patients had moderately to severely active disease, Clinical Activity Score of at least 3, NOSPECS grade of at least 4, and duration under 3 months. Patients with uncontrolled infections, other autoimmune diseases, pregnancy or lactation were excluded. Diagnoses were based on clinical symptoms, serum thyroxine and TRAb, thyroid ultrasound and orbital computed tomography. PBMCs were separated from 7.5 to 10 ml of fresh peripheral blood using Ficoll-Paque density gradient centrifugation. Total RNA was extracted using Trizol reagent, and RNA quality was assessed on an Agilent 2100 Bioanalyzer.

Specimen: blood. Here the chain combines TRBV10-3 and TRBJ2-2, with 7 middle bases fitting TRBD1. The source is a woman in her forties with Graves' ophthalmopathy. The CDR3 protein sequence reads: CAIGVQGSNTGELFF. DNA sequence: TGTGCCATCGGCGTACAGGGGTCGAACACCGGGGAGCTGTTTTTT.